Each of the 14 T cell receptor beta chains below was sequenced from the same sample in a study of T cell clusters in autoimmune cytopenias. Each sample's input was roughly 250 ng genomic DNA, 35,000 to 40,000 genome equivalents. TRB was amplified by touch-down multiplex PCR, primer pools A and B combined. Each CDR3 protein gets one entry in TCRdb, which reprocessed the multiplex PCR reads and gives no DNA. Here the sample table reports over 4,500 distinct CDR3 sequences. The data were also submitted as part of a second study, on T cell repertoires in aging, cancer and after chemotherapy.

The sequencing input was peripheral blood. These receptor sequences come from a human donor in good health.

V and J are TRBV7-2 and TRBJ2-1; TCRdb indicates TRBD1, and absent DNA this call remains unverified. The CDR3 has 13 amino acids. Germline-derived CDR1 and CDR2 are SGHTA and FQGNSA. The CDR3 here is CASSLAGGWSAFF.

The genes are TRBV15 and TRBJ2-1; no DNA is available, so the TRBD2 call from TCRdb remains unchecked. Germline CDR1 LNHNV, CDR2 YYDKDF (reference sequence). The CDR3 length is 18 residues. Here the CDR3 reads CATSRHPQNTTRDNEQFF.

The CDR3 sequence: CASSHPRRSSYNEQFF. The chain joins TRBV6-6 to TRBJ2-1; the TCRdb call, TRBD1, lacks DNA for checking. In germline, CDR1 is MNHNY, CDR2 SVGAGI (reference sequence). The CDR3 runs to 16 residues.

The CDR3 sequence is CASSLGGGYNEQFF. V usage is TRBV12-3 or TRBV12-4 and J usage is TRBJ2-1; TCRdb reports TRBD1, a call that lacks DNA to check it against. The CDR3 totals 14 residues.

V usage is TRBV10-3 and J usage is TRBJ1-2; checking the TCRdb D call of TRBD1 is not possible without DNA. The CDR3 has 14 residues. Germline V CDR1 and CDR2: ENHRY, SYGVKD. CDR3 sequence reads: CAIRMTGFQSGYTF.

This clonotype is deemed medium-sized (0.01 to 0.1%) by its frequency. The chain uses TRBV30 and TRBJ2-6; TCRdb designates TRBD1, a call that cannot be tested without DNA. Germline values: CDR1 GTSNPN, CDR2 SVGIG (reference sequence). This CDR3 has 17 residues. CDR3 sequence reads: CAWSVTGASSGANVLTF.

The chain carries TRBV12-3 or TRBV12-4 and TRBJ2-3. The CDR3 consists of 12 residues. The CDR3 sequence is CASSSDTDTQYF.

This rearrangement joins TRBV19 to TRBJ1-1; TCRdb's D call of TRBD1 is untestable without DNA. From germline, CDR1 is LNHDA and CDR2 SQIVND (reference sequence). The CDR3 runs 11 residues. CDR3 amino acids: CASRGTVKAFF.

This clonotype is called large based on its frequency. The chain carries TRBV19 and TRBJ2-5; the D gene TCRdb calls, TRBD1, cannot be checked with no DNA. The CDR3 covers 13 residues. CDR1 is LNHDA and CDR2 is SQIVND in the germline V gene (reference sequence). CDR3 protein: CASSIQGGETQYF.

The chain joins TRBV6-6 to TRBJ1-3. CDR3 size: 14 residues. Germline assignment: CDR1 MNHNY and CDR2 SVGAGI (reference sequence). The CDR3: CASSDPLEDHTIYF.

Its frequency marks this clonotype as medium-sized. The chain uses TRBV19 and TRBJ2-1. Germline V gene lookup returns CDR1 LNHDA and CDR2 SQIVND (reference sequence). This CDR3 has 13 amino acids. The CDR3 sequence is CASSFQTLNEQFF.

The chain couples TRBV20-1 to TRBJ1-2; TCRdb's D call of TRBD1 is untestable without DNA. Germline CDR1 and CDR2: DFQATT and SNEGSKA (reference sequence). CDR3 length equals 13 residues. CDR3 protein: CSAAQGPNYGYTF.

The chain recombines TRBV6-1 with TRBJ1-6. Looked up from germline, CDR1 is MNHNS and CDR2 is SASEGT. The CDR3 spans 15 residues. This chain's CDR3 is CASSEAHGHVGTLHF.

The chain couples TRBV10-3 to TRBJ2-2; TCRdb returns TRBD2, unconfirmable since there is no DNA. The CDR3 is made up of 17 amino acids. The V gene's germline CDR1 is ENHRY and CDR2 SYGVKD. CDR3: CASTSRIVDRRTGELFF.